These T cell receptor beta chains were read from a single sample in a study of blood T cells in healthy people across ages. TCRdb itself ran the 5' RACE reads through MiXCR, one entry per CDR3 protein. The sample lists 590,000 or so distinct CDR3 sequences, roughly 30% occurring once. Sequences were obtained from blood. Every receptor here comes from a woman of 80 years or more in good health. Each CDR3 is given with its conserved first and last residue. A D gene is named only where the DNA matches it firmly. Size is omitted from some rows. Given values are once, few, many or a class for expanded clones.

j_gene | v_gene | d_gene | abundance | CDR3aa | CDR3nt
TRBJ2-7 | TRBV29-1 | TRBD2 | many | CSVDGGTLYEQYF | TGCAGCGTCGACGGGGGGACCCTCTACGAGCAGTACTTC
TRBJ2-2 | TRBV7-2 | - | - | CASSLDISTGELFF | TGTGCCAGCAGCTTAGACATTTCCACCGGGGAGCTGTTTTTT
TRBJ2-7 | TRBV12-3/TRBV12-4 | - | many | CASSYIPYEQYF | TGTGCCAGCAGTTATATTCCTTACGAGCAGTACTTC
TRBJ2-7 | TRBV25-1 | - | - | CASSESGRWVAANEQYF | TGTGCCAGCAGTGAATCAGGGAGGTGGGTAGCCGCCAACGAGCAGTACTTC
TRBJ2-3 | TRBV7-2 | - | many | CASSPRELGGLSDTQYF | TGTGCCAGCAGCCCCAGGGAGCTCGGCGGGCTGTCAGATACGCAGTATTTT
TRBJ2-3 | TRBV5-1 | TRBD2 | few | CASSRGPSGRRTSTDTQYF | TGCGCCAGCAGCAGGGGGCCTAGCGGGAGACGAACTAGCACAGATACGCAGTATTTT
TRBJ2-7 | TRBV7-9 | - | - | CASSYRASPTEQYF | TGTGCCAGCAGCTACCGGGCCTCTCCCACCGAGCAGTACTTC
TRBJ2-2 | TRBV11-2 | TRBD1 | - | CASSFEGAGWSAGELFF | TGTGCCAGCAGCTTTGAGGGGGCAGGGTGGTCGGCCGGGGAGCTGTTTTTT
TRBJ2-7 | TRBV3-1 | - | many | CASSQRTVSYEQYF | TGTGCCAGCAGCCAGCGGACGGTCTCCTACGAGCAGTACTTC
TRBJ2-7 | TRBV6-6 | TRBD1 | many | CASSPGQGWSYEQYF | TGTGCCAGCAGTCCGGGACAGGGATGGTCCTACGAGCAGTACTTC
TRBJ2-7 | TRBV7-8 | TRBD1 | many | CASSLGRDRSSYEQYF | TGTGCCAGCAGCTTAGGCCGGGACAGGAGCTCCTACGAGCAGTACTTC
TRBJ2-1 | TRBV20-1 | - | many | CSASDGNEQFF | TGCAGTGCTTCGGACGGCAATGAGCAGTTCTTC
TRBJ1-5 | TRBV18 | - | few | CASSPGRESQPQHF | TGTGCCAGCTCACCGGGCAGGGAAAGTCAGCCCCAGCATTTT
TRBJ2-7 | TRBV11-2 | - | many | CASSYRTVSYEQYF | TGTGCCAGCAGCTACCGGACAGTCTCCTACGAGCAGTACTTC
TRBJ2-1 | TRBV20-1 | - | many | CSAHPGGYEQFF | TGCAGTGCTCATCCCGGGGGCTATGAGCAGTTCTTC
TRBJ2-5 | TRBV10-3 | TRBD1 | once | CAISDLDRGRGETQYF | TGTGCCATCAGTGACCTGGACAGGGGGCGTGGGGAGACCCAGTACTTC
TRBJ2-3 | TRBV4-2 | - | many | CASSLERRRGDPSSTDTQYF | TGTGCCAGCAGCCTCGAAAGGAGGAGGGGGGACCCCTCTAGCACAGATACGCAGTATTTT
TRBJ2-3 | TRBV27 | TRBD1 | many | CASSVQGARTDTQYF | TGTGCCAGCAGCGTACAGGGGGCGCGTACAGATACGCAGTATTTT
TRBJ1-5 | TRBV20-1 | - | - | CSASFGEPQHF | TGCAGTGCTAGTTTCGGCGAGCCCCAGCATTTT
TRBJ2-5 | TRBV30 | - | - | CAWTRSTRAETQYF | TGTGCCTGGACCCGCTCGACTAGGGCCGAGACCCAGTACTTC
TRBJ2-3 | TRBV20-1 | TRBD2 | - | CSARLAGAMDTQYF | TGCAGTGCCCGACTAGCGGGGGCGATGGATACGCAGTATTTT
TRBJ2-1 | TRBV20-1 | TRBD2 | many | CSANPAGGINEQFF | TGCAGTGCTAACCCAGCGGGGGGGATCAATGAGCAGTTCTTC
TRBJ2-5 | TRBV4-1 | TRBD1 | - | CASSLLSEGQGTQYF | TGCGCCAGCAGCCTGTTAAGCGAGGGACAGGGGACCCAGTACTTC
TRBJ1-1 | TRBV6-1 | - | - | CAIWGPQGAEAFF | TGTGCCATCTGGGGACCCCAAGGGGCTGAAGCTTTCTTT
TRBJ1-2 | TRBV20-1 | - | - | CSAEGTMDGYTF | TGCAGTGCCGAGGGGACAATGGATGGCTACACCTTC
TRBJ2-1 | TRBV7-2 | - | - | CASSLFAANEQFF | TGTGCCAGCAGCCTCTTTGCGGCAAATGAGCAGTTCTTC
TRBJ1-6 | TRBV2 | TRBD1 | - | CASSEALPTGSPLHF | TGTGCCAGCAGTGAAGCGCTTCCGACAGGGTCACCCCTCCACTTT
TRBJ1-6 | TRBV20-1 | TRBD1 | - | CSARLNPGQVNSPLHF | TGCAGTGCTCGACTTAATCCGGGACAGGTTAATTCACCCCTCCACTTT
TRBJ2-7 | TRBV5-1 | - | - | CASSLSGAPSCEQYF | TGCGCCAGCAGCTTGTCGGGAGCCCCCTCCTGCGAGCAGTACTTC
TRBJ2-7 | TRBV5-4 | - | many | CASQPRASYEQYF | TGTGCCAGCCAGCCCCGTGCCTCCTACGAGCAGTACTTC
TRBJ1-2 | TRBV15 | - | many | CATSRGGRGDYGYTF | TGTGCCACCAGCAGAGGAGGTCGAGGGGACTATGGCTACACCTTC
TRBJ2-1 | TRBV6-1 | TRBD2 | - | CASGLAGRYSEQFF | TGTGCCAGCGGACTAGCGGGAAGGTACAGTGAGCAGTTCTTC
TRBJ2-5 | TRBV18 | - | few | CASSLPRGGEQYF | TGTGCCAGCTCACTCCCCCGGGGAGGTGAGCAGTACTTC
TRBJ1-2 | TRBV20-1 | TRBD1 | - | CSARPAGGNYGYTF | TGCAGTGCTAGACCGGCAGGGGGCAACTATGGCTACACCTTC
TRBJ2-2 | TRBV4-1 | - | - | CASSQPEGGRNTGELFF | TGCGCCAGCAGCCAGCCAGAAGGGGGGCGGAACACCGGGGAGCTGTTTTTT
TRBJ1-2 | TRBV7-3 | - | many | CASSFPSGRDLYGYTF | TGTGCCAGCAGCTTCCCCTCGGGCAGGGACCTATATGGCTACACCTTC
TRBJ1-5 | TRBV30 | TRBD1 | - | CAWQRQGLVQPQHF | TGTGCCTGGCAGAGACAGGGGTTGGTTCAGCCCCAGCATTTT
TRBJ2-3 | TRBV12-3/TRBV12-4 | - | - | CASSTLGQGRADMQYF | TGTGCCAGCAGCACTTTGGGACAAGGGAGAGCAGATATGCAGTATTTT
TRBJ2-5 | TRBV30 | TRBD2 | - | CAWSPSGGKTQYF | TGTGCCTGGAGTCCTTCGGGAGGGAAGACCCAGTACTTC
TRBJ2-7 | TRBV28 | TRBD1 | many | CASRPTGTSYEQYF | TGTGCCAGCAGGCCGACAGGGACCTCCTACGAGCAGTACTTC
TRBJ1-6 | TRBV20-1 | - | many | CSARVSETYNSPLHF | TGCAGTGCTAGAGTGTCAGAAACATATAATTCACCCCTCCACTTT
TRBJ2-1 | TRBV5-1 | TRBD1 | - | CASSSRDSLNEQFF | TGCGCCAGCAGCTCCCGGGACAGCCTCAATGAGCAGTTCTTC
TRBJ2-2 | TRBV12-3/TRBV12-4 | - | - | CASSLVSGRTGELFF | TGTGCCAGCAGTTTAGTATCCGGGAGAACCGGGGAGCTGTTTTTT
TRBJ1-6 | TRBV6-6 | TRBD1 | - | CASSRDRLGSPLHF | TGTGCCAGCAGCAGGGACAGGCTAGGGTCACCCCTCCACTTT
TRBJ1-2 | TRBV3-1 | TRBD1 | many | CASSPSGQGLLATF | TGTGCCAGCAGCCCCTCCGGACAGGGACTTTTGGCCACCTTC
TRBJ2-1 | TRBV20-1 | - | - | CSASSSGDSSYNEQFF | TGCAGTGCTAGTTCTTCCGGAGATTCATCCTACAATGAGCAGTTCTTC
TRBJ1-4 | TRBV7-9 | TRBD1 | - | CASSSPDRGDKIVEKLFF | TGTGCCAGCAGCTCACCGGACAGGGGAGACAAAATTGTGGAAAAACTGTTTTTT
TRBJ2-1 | TRBV5-1 | TRBD2 | many | CASRPGTSSSSYNEQFF | TGCGCCAGCAGACCCGGGACTAGCTCTAGCTCCTACAATGAGCAGTTCTTC
TRBJ2-3 | TRBV7-2 | - | - | CASSHRTETDTQYF | TGTGCCAGCAGCCACCGGACCGAGACGGATACGCAGTATTTT
TRBJ2-3 | TRBV20-1 | TRBD2 | - | CSAFSTSGGTLGPDTQYF | TGCAGTGCTTTCTCAACTAGCGGGGGGACCTTAGGGCCAGATACGCAGTATTTT
TRBJ1-1 | TRBV20-1 | - | few | CSARDPSDLNTEAFF | TGCAGTGCTAGAGATCCCTCTGACTTGAACACTGAAGCTTTCTTT
TRBJ2-7 | TRBV11-2 | - | many | CASSFGLLSSYEQYF | TGTGCCAGCAGCTTTGGACTCTTATCGTCCTACGAGCAGTACTTC
TRBJ2-5 | TRBV9 | TRBD2 | - | CASSRNGGAAREQYF | TGTGCCAGCAGCAGAAACGGGGGGGCCGCGAGGGAGCAGTACTTC